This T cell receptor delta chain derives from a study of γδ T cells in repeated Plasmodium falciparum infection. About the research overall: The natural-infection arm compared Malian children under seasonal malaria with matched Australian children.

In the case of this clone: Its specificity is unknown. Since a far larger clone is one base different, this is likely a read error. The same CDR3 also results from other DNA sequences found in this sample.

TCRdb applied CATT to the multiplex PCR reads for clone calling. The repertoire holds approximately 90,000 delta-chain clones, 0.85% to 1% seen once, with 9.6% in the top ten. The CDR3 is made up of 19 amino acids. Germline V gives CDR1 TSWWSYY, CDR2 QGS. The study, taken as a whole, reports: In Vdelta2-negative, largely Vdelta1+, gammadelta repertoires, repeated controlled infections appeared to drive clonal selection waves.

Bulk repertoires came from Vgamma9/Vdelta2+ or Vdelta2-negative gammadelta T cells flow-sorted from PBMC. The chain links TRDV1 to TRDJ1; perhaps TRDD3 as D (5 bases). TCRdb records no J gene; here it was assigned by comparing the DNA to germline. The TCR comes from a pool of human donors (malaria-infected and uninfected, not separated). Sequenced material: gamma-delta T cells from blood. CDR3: CALGEVNFYPGILTDKLIF. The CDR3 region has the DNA TGTGCTCTCGGGGAAGTGAATTTCTACCCCGGGATTCTGACCGATAAACTCATCTTT.